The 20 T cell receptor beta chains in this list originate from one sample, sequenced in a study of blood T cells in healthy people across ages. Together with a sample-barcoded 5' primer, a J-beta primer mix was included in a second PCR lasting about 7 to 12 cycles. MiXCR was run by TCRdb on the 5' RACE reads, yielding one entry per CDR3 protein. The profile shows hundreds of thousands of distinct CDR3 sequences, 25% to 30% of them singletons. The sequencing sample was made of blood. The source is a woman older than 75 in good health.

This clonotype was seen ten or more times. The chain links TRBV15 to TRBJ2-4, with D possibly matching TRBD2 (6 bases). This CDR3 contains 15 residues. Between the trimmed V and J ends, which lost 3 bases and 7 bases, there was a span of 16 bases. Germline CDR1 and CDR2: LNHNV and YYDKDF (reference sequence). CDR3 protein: CATSRSQAGLNIQYF. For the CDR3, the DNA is TGTGCCACCAGCAGGTCGCAGGCGGGGTTGAACATTCAGTACTTC.

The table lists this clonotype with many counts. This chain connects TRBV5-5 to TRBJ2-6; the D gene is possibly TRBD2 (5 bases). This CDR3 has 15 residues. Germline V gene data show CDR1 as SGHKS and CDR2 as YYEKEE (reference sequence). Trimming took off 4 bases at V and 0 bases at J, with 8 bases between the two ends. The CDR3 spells CASSLRDSGANVLTF. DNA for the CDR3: TGTGCCAGCAGCCTACGGGACTCTGGGGCCAACGTCCTGACTTTC.

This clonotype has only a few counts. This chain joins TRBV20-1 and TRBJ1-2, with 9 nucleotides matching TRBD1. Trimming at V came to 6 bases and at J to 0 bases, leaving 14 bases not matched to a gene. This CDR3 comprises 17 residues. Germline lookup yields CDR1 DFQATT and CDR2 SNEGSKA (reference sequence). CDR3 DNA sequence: TGCAGTGCAACCCAACAGGGGGCGTCGGAAGCTAACTATGGCTACACCTTC. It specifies CSATQQGASEANYGYTF.

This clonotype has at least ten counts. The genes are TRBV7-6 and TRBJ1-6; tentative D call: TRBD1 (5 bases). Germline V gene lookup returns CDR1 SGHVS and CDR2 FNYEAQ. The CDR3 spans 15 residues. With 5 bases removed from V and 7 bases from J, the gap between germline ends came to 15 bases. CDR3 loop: CASSGRDGGNSPLHF. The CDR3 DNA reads TGTGCCAGCAGCGGCCGGGACGGGGGGAATTCACCCCTCCACTTT.

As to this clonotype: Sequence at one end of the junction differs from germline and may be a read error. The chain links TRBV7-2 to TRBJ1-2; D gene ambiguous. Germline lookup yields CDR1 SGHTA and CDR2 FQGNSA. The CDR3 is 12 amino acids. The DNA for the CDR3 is TGTGCCAGCCGGGGAGCTAACTATGGCCACACCTTC. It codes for CASRGANYGHTF.

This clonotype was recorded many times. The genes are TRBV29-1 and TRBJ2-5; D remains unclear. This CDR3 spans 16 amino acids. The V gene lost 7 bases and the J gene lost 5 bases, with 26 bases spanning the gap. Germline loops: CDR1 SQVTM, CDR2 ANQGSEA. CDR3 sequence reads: CSAMSSAGSRLETQYF. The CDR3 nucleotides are TGCAGCGCCATGTCCTCTGCAGGTAGTCGGTTGGAGACCCAGTACTTC.

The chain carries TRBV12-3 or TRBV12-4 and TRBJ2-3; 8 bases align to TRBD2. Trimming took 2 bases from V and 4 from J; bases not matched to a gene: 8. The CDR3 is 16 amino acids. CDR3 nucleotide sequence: TGTGCCAGCAGTTTAATGCGGCTAGCGGGCTCAGATACGCAGTATTTT. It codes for CASSLMRLAGSDTQYF.

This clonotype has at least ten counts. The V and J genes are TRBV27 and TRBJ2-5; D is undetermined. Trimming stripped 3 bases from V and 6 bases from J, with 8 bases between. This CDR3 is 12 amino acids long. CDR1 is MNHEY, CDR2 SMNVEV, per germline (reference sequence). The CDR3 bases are TGTGCCAGCAGTTTCCCCGGGCAGACCCAGTACTTC. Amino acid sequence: CASSFPGQTQYF.

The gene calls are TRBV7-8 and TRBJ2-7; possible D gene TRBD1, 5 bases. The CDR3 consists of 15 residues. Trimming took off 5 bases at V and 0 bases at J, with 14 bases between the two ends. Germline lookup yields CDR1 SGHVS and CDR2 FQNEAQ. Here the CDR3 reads CASSGSNRYSYEQYF. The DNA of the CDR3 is TGTGCCAGCAGCGGAAGCAACAGGTACTCCTACGAGCAGTACTTC.

DNA for the CDR3: TGTGCCAGCAGCCGACTAGCGGGGGGTATAGATACGCAGTATTTT. Its translation is CASSRLAGGIDTQYF. The J gene is TRBJ2-3, the V gene TRBV3-1; TRBD2 matches 13 bases. Germline assignment: CDR1 LGHDT and CDR2 YNNKEL (reference sequence). The junction had 3 bases not matched to a gene; V was cut back by 4 bases and J by 5 bases. This CDR3 has 15 residues.

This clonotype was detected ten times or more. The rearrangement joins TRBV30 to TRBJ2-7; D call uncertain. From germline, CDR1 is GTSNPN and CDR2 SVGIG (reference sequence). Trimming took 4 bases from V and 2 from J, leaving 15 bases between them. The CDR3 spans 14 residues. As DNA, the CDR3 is TGTGCCTGGACCAGTGCCGGCTTCGCCTACGAGCAGTACTTC. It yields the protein CAWTSAGFAYEQYF.

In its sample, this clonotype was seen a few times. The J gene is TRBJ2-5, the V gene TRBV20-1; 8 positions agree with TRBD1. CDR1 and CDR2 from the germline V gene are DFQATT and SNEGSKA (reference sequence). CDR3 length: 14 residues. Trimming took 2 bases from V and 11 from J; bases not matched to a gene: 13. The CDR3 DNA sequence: TGCAGTGCTAGACCCTATGACAGGGGATATGAGCAGTACTTC. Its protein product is CSARPYDRGYEQYF.

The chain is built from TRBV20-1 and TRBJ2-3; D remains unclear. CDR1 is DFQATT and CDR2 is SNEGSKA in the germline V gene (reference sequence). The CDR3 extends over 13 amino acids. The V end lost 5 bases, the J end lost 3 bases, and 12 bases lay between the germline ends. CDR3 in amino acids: CSADGVGTDTQYF. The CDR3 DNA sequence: TGCAGTGCTGATGGAGTGGGGACAGATACGCAGTATTTT.

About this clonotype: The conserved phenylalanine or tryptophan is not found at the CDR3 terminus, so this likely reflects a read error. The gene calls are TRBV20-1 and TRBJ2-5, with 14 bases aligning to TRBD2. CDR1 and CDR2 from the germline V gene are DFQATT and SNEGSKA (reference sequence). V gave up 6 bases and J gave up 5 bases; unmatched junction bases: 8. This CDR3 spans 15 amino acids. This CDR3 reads CSATTSGGAYETQYL. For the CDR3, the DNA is TGCAGTGCGACGACTAGCGGGGGGGCCTATGAGACCCAGTACCTC.

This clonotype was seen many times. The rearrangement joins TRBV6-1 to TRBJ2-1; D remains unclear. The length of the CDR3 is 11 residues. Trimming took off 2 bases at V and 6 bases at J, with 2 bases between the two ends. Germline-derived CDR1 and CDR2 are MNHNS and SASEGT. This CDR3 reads CASSEPNEQFF. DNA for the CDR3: TGTGCCAGCAGTGAACCCAATGAGCAGTTCTTC.

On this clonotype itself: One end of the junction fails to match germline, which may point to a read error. The CDR3 sequence: CAGSGFLGRSTQYF. The CDR3, as DNA: TGTGCCGGCAGTGGTTTTCTCGGGCGTAGCACGCAGTATTTT. V usage is TRBV2 and J usage is TRBJ2-3, with unresolved D. The CDR3 has 14 residues. CDR1 is SNHLY and CDR2 is FYNNEI in the germline V gene.

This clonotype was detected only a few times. In DNA form, the CDR3 reads TGCAGTGCTAGAAAGTTTGGGGGTTCGAACACTGAAGCTTTCTTT. It translates to CSARKFGGSNTEAFF. J is TRBJ1-1 and V is TRBV20-1; the D gene is possibly TRBD1 (5 bases). Trimming pared 2 bases from V and 1 base from J, leaving 14 bases between. From germline, CDR1 is DFQATT and CDR2 SNEGSKA (reference sequence). The CDR3 length is 15 residues.

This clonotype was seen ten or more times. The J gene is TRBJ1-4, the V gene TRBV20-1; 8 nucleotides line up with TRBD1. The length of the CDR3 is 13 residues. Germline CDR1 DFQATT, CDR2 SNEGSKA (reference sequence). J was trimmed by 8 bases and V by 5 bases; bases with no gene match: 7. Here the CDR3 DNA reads TGCAGTGCTCCCGGACAGGGCGGAGAAAAACTGTTTTTT. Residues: CSAPGQGGEKLFF.

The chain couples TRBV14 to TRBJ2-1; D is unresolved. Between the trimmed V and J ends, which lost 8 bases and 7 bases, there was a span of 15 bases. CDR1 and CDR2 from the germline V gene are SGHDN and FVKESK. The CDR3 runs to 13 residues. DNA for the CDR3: TGTGCCAGCTCACCCTGGTCAGCTAATGAGCAGTTCTTC. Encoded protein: CASSPWSANEQFF.

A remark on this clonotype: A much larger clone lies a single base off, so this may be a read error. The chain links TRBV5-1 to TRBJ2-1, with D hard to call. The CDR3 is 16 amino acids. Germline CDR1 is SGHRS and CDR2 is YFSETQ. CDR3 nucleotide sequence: TGCGCCAGCAGCTTGGAAGTTCTAGGATCCTACAATGAGCAGGTCTTC. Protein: CASSLEVLGSYNEQVF. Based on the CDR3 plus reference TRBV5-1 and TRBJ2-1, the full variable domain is KAGVTQTPRYLIKTRGQQVTLSCSPISGHRSVSWYQQTPGQGLQFLFEYFSETQRNKGNFPGRFSGRQFSNSRSEMNVSTLELGDSALYLCASSLEVLGSYNEQVFGPGTRLTVL.